The 20 T cell receptor beta chains listed next were all sequenced from one sample in a study of blood T cell repertoires in COVID-19. The method was immunoSEQ multiplex PCR; TCRdb's version includes in-frame clones alone and lacks a portion of them. The table has some 140,000 clones, just under 85% seen once; the top ten hold roughly 12%. Sequencing was carried out using peripheral blood. These receptors all come from a human donor in a cohort sampled during active COVID-19.

The V gene is TRBV6-6, the J gene TRBJ2-7, with TRBD2 matching over 11 bases. The CDR3 has 14 residues. Per germline, CDR1 MNHNY and CDR2 SVGAGI (reference sequence). Trimming at V came to 5 bases and at J to 4 bases, leaving 4 bases not matched to a gene. In DNA form, the CDR3 reads TGTGCCAGCAGTATAGCGGGGGGGTGGTACGAGCAGTACTTC. Protein: CASSIAGGWYEQYF.

Details on this clone: Within the sample, other DNA sequences also encode this same CDR3. V gene TRBV5-1 combines with J gene TRBJ1-5, with D unresolved. Per germline, CDR1 SGHRS and CDR2 YFSETQ. V was clipped by 0 bases and J by 2 bases, with 6 bases between them. This CDR3 comprises 14 residues. The CDR3 DNA follows: TGCGCCAGCAGCTTGGCCGGGGGCAATCAGCCCCAGCATTTT. Translation gives CASSLAGGNQPQHF.

V gene TRBV29-1 combines with J gene TRBJ2-7, with 8 bases aligning to TRBD2. Looked up from germline, CDR1 is SQVTM and CDR2 is ANQGSEA. This CDR3 contains 15 residues. J lost 0 bases, V lost 3 bases, and 7 bases had no gene match. CDR3 sequence: CSVEGGGGSSYEQYF. As DNA, the CDR3 is TGCAGCGTTGAGGGGGGCGGGGGGAGCTCCTACGAGCAGTACTTC.

The V call is TRBV27, the J call TRBJ2-3; no reliable D call. Germline V lookup: CDR1 MNHEY, CDR2 SMNVEV (reference sequence). The CDR3 has 16 residues. V lost 6 bases, J lost 4 bases, and 20 bases lay in between. The CDR3 reads CASSSERFPLADTQYF. The CDR3 DNA reads as TGTGCCAGCAGCTCAGAGCGTTTTCCCCTTGCAGATACGCAGTATTTT.

V gene TRBV7-2 combines with J gene TRBJ1-4, with TRBD1 identical over 9 bases. Trimming cost V 2 bases and J 8 bases; bases outside gene matches: 9. Germline V lookup: CDR1 SGHTA, CDR2 FQGNSA. The CDR3 is made up of 16 amino acids. The CDR3 reads CASSLFRGQGREKLFF. CDR3 nucleotide sequence: TGTGCCAGCAGCTTATTTCGGGGACAGGGAAGAGAAAAACTGTTTTTT.

The V call is TRBV27, the J call TRBJ2-7, with D possibly TRBD2 on 6 matching bases. Germline CDR1 and CDR2: MNHEY and SMNVEV (reference sequence). This CDR3 is built from 16 residues. Trimming took off 0 bases at V and 2 bases at J, with 14 bases between the two ends. The CDR3: CASSLSGLAPTYEQYF. DNA of the CDR3: TGTGCCAGCAGTTTATCGGGTCTAGCGCCAACCTACGAGCAGTACTTC.

V is TRBV3-1 (or the pseudogene TRBV3-2) and J is TRBJ1-1, with TRBD1 as a possible D gene (5 bases). The germline CDR1 and CDR2 sequences are LGHDT and YNNKEL (reference sequence). Trimming left V 4 bases short and J 5 bases short, with 17 bases between. The CDR3 is 15 amino acids. The CDR3 region is CASSPWAGQGTEAFF. The DNA for the CDR3 is TGTGCCAGCAGCCCTTGGGCAGGGCAAGGTACTGAAGCTTTCTTT.

This chain joins TRBV10-3 and TRBJ2-3, with TRBD2 matching 13 bases. Germline V CDR1 and CDR2: ENHRY, SYGVKD. V lost 4 bases to trimming and J lost 2 bases; unmatched junction nucleotides: 3. The CDR3 has 16 amino acids. CDR3 sequence: CAISGTSGGTTDTQYF. The CDR3 bases are TGTGCCATCAGTGGGACTAGCGGGGGAACCACAGATACGCAGTATTTT.

The chain employs TRBV30 and TRBJ2-7; 9 bases are shared with TRBD2. The CDR3 is 19 residues long. In germline, CDR1 is GTSNPN, CDR2 SVGIG (reference sequence). Trimming took 0 bases from V and 4 from J; bases not matched to a gene: 19. CDR3 DNA: TGTGCCTGGAGTGTATGGGGGCGGGCGGCTAGCGGGGACCATTACGAGCAGTACTTC. It specifies CAWSVWGRAASGDHYEQYF.

The chain has TRBV11-2 and TRBJ1-5; 9 nucleotides line up with TRBD1. Germline loops: CDR1 SGHAT, CDR2 FQNNGV. The CDR3 spans 16 residues. V shed 5 bases and J 3 bases; nucleotides not matched to a gene: 8. The CDR3 here is CASSAMGTGFNQPQHF. In DNA, the CDR3 is TGTGCCAGCAGCGCCATGGGGACAGGGTTCAATCAGCCCCAGCATTTT.

This sequence joins TRBV7-8 and TRBJ1-6; possibly TRBD1 for D (6 bases). The germline gives CDR1 SGHVS, CDR2 FQNEAQ. The V and J ends lost 2 bases and 9 bases respectively, with 14 bases between them. This CDR3 spans 15 amino acids. The CDR3 bases are TGTGCCAGCAGCTTATGGGCAGGGGATGTTTCACCCCTCCACTTT. Its protein is CASSLWAGDVSPLHF.

This clone showed up just a few times. The rearrangement joins TRBV28 to TRBJ1-3; the D gene is possibly TRBD1 (5 bases). This CDR3 is 14 amino acids long. Germline CDR1 and CDR2: MDHEN and SYDVKM. Trimming took 4 bases from V and 0 from J, leaving 7 bases between them. The CDR3 region is CASSSGFSGNTIYF. The CDR3 coding sequence is TGTGCCAGCAGTTCAGGGTTCTCTGGAAACACCATATATTTT.

This clone is medium-sized in the sample. CDR3 nucleotide sequence: TGTGCCAGCAGTGACAGATACGAGCAGTACTTC. Translated: CASSDRYEQYF. The chain carries TRBV2 and TRBJ2-7; D ambiguous. V lost 3 bases to trimming and J lost 4 bases, with 4 bases between them. Germline assignment: CDR1 SNHLY and CDR2 FYNNEI. The CDR3 loop spans 11 amino acids.

The CDR3 is CASSPPGGRTDTQYF. The CDR3 nucleotides are TGCGCCAGCAGTCCCCCTGGAGGCCGCACAGATACGCAGTATTTT. The chain couples TRBV5-1 to TRBJ2-3; tentative D call: TRBD2 (5 bases). V was shortened by 5 bases and J by 1 base, with 14 bases between the two germline ends. The CDR3 sequence is 15 residues long. CDR1 and CDR2 (germline): SGHRS, YFSETQ.

The CDR3 DNA reads as TGTGCCAGCAGCCTCCTAGCGGGCGACACCGGGGAGCTGTTTTTT. The encoded protein is CASSLLAGDTGELFF. The chain joins TRBV5-6 to TRBJ2-2, with TRBD2 matching 8 bases. The CDR3 covers 15 residues. Trimming took 4 bases from V and 3 from J; bases not matched to a gene: 5. CDR1 is SGHDT and CDR2 is YYEEEE in the germline V gene. Combining the CDR3 with reference TRBV5-6 and TRBJ2-2 gives the whole variable domain DAGVTQSPTHLIKTRGQQVTLRCSPKSGHDTVSWYQQALGQGPQFIFQYYEEEERQRGNFPDRFSGHQFPNYSSELNVNALLLGDSALYLCASSLLAGDTGELFFGEGSRLTVL.

This chain connects TRBV7-3 to TRBJ2-2; D may be TRBD1 (6 bases). V lost 4 bases and J lost 4, with 22 bases in between. The CDR3 is 18 amino acids. The V gene's germline CDR1 is SGHTA and CDR2 FQGTGA. In nucleotides, the CDR3 is TGTGCCAGCAGCTCCGGGGTAGGGGGAAGGGCCCCCACCGGGGAGCTGTTTTTT. Translated, it gives CASSSGVGGRAPTGELFF.

This clone was seen only a few times. The genes are TRBV19 and TRBJ1-4; D gene uncertain. The CDR3 is 16 amino acids. Germline lookup yields CDR1 LNHDA and CDR2 SQIVND (reference sequence). Trimming left V 6 bases short and J 4 bases short, with 18 bases between. The CDR3 reads CASRAQRTGFNEKLFF. The CDR3 nucleotides are TGTGCCAGTAGAGCCCAACGGACGGGGTTTAATGAAAAACTGTTTTTT.

The sample holds a few counts of this clone. The chain is built from TRBV27 and TRBJ2-7; TRBD2 is a possible D gene (7 bases). Germline-derived CDR1 and CDR2 are MNHEY and SMNVEV (reference sequence). This CDR3 has 13 residues. V lost 2 bases and J lost 6, with 11 bases in between. CDR3 loop: CASSLLGGGEQYF. As DNA, the CDR3 is TGTGCCAGCAGTTTACTGGGAGGGGGCGAGCAGTACTTC.

The J gene is TRBJ2-7, the V gene TRBV29-1; 11 bases agree with TRBD2. This CDR3 contains 14 residues. Unmatched junction bases numbered 9, after V lost 4 bases and J lost 7 bases. Germline loops: CDR1 SQVTM, CDR2 ANQGSEA. The CDR3 sequence is CSVVELAGAGEQYF. CDR3 bases: TGCAGCGTTGTGGAACTAGCGGGGGCCGGGGAGCAGTACTTC.

This sequence joins TRBV27 and TRBJ1-2; D call uncertain. This CDR3 is 14 amino acids long. The V gene lost 3 bases and the J gene lost 3 bases, with 11 bases spanning the gap. Germline V gene lookup returns CDR1 MNHEY and CDR2 SMNVEV (reference sequence). In DNA form, the CDR3 reads TGTGCCAGCAGTTTCGGGATTGCGGACTATGGCTACACCTTC. Its translation: CASSFGIADYGYTF.